A single sample is the source of the 21 T cell receptor beta chains below, sequenced in a study of regulatory T cells in long-lasting Graves disease listed by TCRdb under 2021. Library construction relied on multiplex PCR. The listed sequencing device is Illumina HiSeq 4000. iRepertoire HTBI primers and Arm-PCR amplification of CDR3 regions were used to construct TCR beta libraries. The public reads were reanalyzed by TCRdb: fastp trimming at Q25, MiXCR alignment, in-frame beta chains only. Entries are consolidated by CDR3 protein sequence, retaining the most common genes and DNA. The sample table records about 470,000 distinct CDR3 sequences; less than 25% of these occur just once. 7.8% of the sample is held by the ten biggest clonotypes. This specimen's time point label, interpreted: persistent/refractory GD, antithyroid drugs over 5 years with positive TRAb. For both TCR sequencing and RNA sequencing, RNA was extracted from PBMCs using TRIzol.

Specimen: peripheral blood mononuclear cells (PBMCs), collected when the disease was refractory, from a patient treated with antithyroid drugs. These receptors came from a female donor with Graves disease.

This clonotype was counted ten times or more. The J gene is TRBJ2-7, the V gene TRBV6-2 or TRBV6-3, with D tentatively TRBD2 (6 bases). Germline V lookup: CDR1 MNHEY, CDR2 SVGEGT. V was pared by 2 bases and J by 4 bases, with 15 bases between. This CDR3 has 15 residues. CDR3: CASSYNYWAGYEQYF. In nucleotides, the CDR3 is TGTGCCAGCAGTTACAATTATTGGGCGGGATACGAGCAGTACTTC.

The chain employs TRBV19 and TRBJ2-7; D is possibly TRBD1 (5 bases). Trimming cost V 8 bases and J 3 bases, with 11 bases left between them. This CDR3 region has 12 residues. CDR1 is LNHDA, CDR2 SQIVND, per germline (reference sequence). The CDR3 sequence is CASADRNYEQYF. Here the CDR3 DNA reads TGTGCCAGTGCCGACAGAAACTACGAGCAGTACTTC.

There are a few counts of this clonotype. V is TRBV7-9 and J is TRBJ1-4; 9 bases align to TRBD1. The CDR3 runs 16 residues. The germline V gene encodes CDR1 SEHNR and CDR2 FQNEAQ (reference sequence). V shed 8 bases, J shed 8 bases, and the junction held 15 bases outside the gene matches. The DNA of the CDR3 is TGTGCCAGCGTCGAAAATTCCGGGACAGGGAAAGAAAAACTGTTTTTT. Translation: CASVENSGTGKEKLFF.

This clonotype appeared many times. The chain joins TRBV28 to TRBJ1-1; D might be TRBD1 (5 bases). With 5 bases removed from V and 3 bases from J, the gap between germline ends came to 16 bases. This CDR3 is 15 amino acids long. The germline CDR1 and CDR2 sequences are MDHEN and SYDVKM. The CDR3 loop is CASSPRHMGHTEAFF. CDR3 DNA sequence: TGTGCCAGCAGTCCGCGACATATGGGGCACACTGAAGCTTTCTTT.

This clonotype rates as medium-sized. The rearrangement uses TRBV28 and TRBJ2-7, with D perhaps assigned TRBD1 or TRBD2 (5 bases each). CDR1 and CDR2 from the germline V gene are MDHEN and SYDVKM. The CDR3 loop spans 19 amino acids. V was clipped by 1 base and J by 7 bases, with 29 bases between them. CDR3 residues: CASSLLGVVRSKGTREQYF. The CDR3, as DNA: TGTGCCAGCAGTTTATTGGGGGTGGTTAGGTCGAAGGGGACGCGGGAGCAGTACTTC.

This clonotype was found many times. The rearrangement uses TRBV28 and TRBJ2-5, with D perhaps TRBD1 or TRBD2 (6 bases each). V was clipped by 7 bases and J by 5 bases, with 17 bases between them. Germline V lookup: CDR1 MDHEN, CDR2 SYDVKM. This CDR3 spans 14 amino acids. The CDR3 region has the DNA TGTGCCAGCACCCCGGTAGGGGGGCTCGAGACCCAGTACTTC. Protein sequence: CASTPVGGLETQYF.

This clonotype was counted many times. The rearrangement links TRBV2 to TRBJ1-5, with TRBD1 matching 11 bases. The CDR3 length is 16 residues. Germline loops: CDR1 SNHLY, CDR2 FYNNEI. V dropped 7 bases and J dropped 5; count of bases not matched to a gene: 10. The CDR3 protein is CASKGQGAKDHQPQHF. For the CDR3, the DNA is TGTGCCAGCAAAGGACAGGGGGCCAAGGACCATCAGCCCCAGCATTTT.

This clonotype was observed at least ten times. This chain connects TRBV7-8 to TRBJ1-1; D gene uncertain. V was pared by 3 bases and J by 1 base, with 6 bases between. Germline CDR1 reads SGHVS; CDR2 reads FQNEAQ. CDR3 length: 13 residues. In DNA form, the CDR3 reads TGTGCCAGCAGCTTGTGGGAGAACACTGAAGCTTTCTTT. The encoded protein is CASSLWENTEAFF.

This clonotype was found a few times. The rearrangement uses TRBV10-3 and TRBJ1-1; TRBD1 matches 9 bases. The CDR3 has 13 amino acids. V shed 8 bases and J 4 bases; nucleotides not matched to a gene: 5. Germline assignment: CDR1 ENHRY and CDR2 SYGVKD. The CDR3 loop is CAIGRGQGTEAFF. The CDR3 coding sequence is TGTGCCATCGGCAGGGGACAGGGCACTGAAGCTTTCTTT.

This clonotype was detected only a few times. This chain joins TRBV5-1 and TRBJ2-7; D is unclear. The ends were cut back, 0 bases at V and 3 bases at J, with 16 bases in the middle. Germline V lookup: CDR1 SGHRS, CDR2 YFSETQ. The CDR3 runs to 16 residues. Written as DNA, the CDR3 is TGCGCCAGCAGCTTGGCGGGTTTAGGAAATATCTACGAGCAGTACTTC. Translating it yields CASSLAGLGNIYEQYF.

The chain carries TRBV6-2 or TRBV6-3 and TRBJ1-1; D remains unclear. The CDR3 runs to 15 residues. Trimming took off 2 bases at V and 5 bases at J, with 15 bases between the two ends. CDR1 is MNHEY, CDR2 SVGEGT, per germline. DNA of the CDR3: TGTGCCAGCAGTTACGTACCCAAGACAAGTACTGAAGCTTTCTTT. Protein sequence: CASSYVPKTSTEAFF.

This clonotype was seen many times. The CDR3 loop is CASSLRDLVQANSPLHF. The CDR3 DNA reads as TGTGCCAGCAGCTTACGGGACCTTGTGCAGGCGAATTCACCCCTCCACTTT. The chain uses TRBV7-8 and TRBJ1-6; a weak D match, TRBD1 (5 bases). V lost 2 bases and J 7 bases, leaving 18 bases between the germline ends. The CDR3 loop spans 17 amino acids. Germline lookup yields CDR1 SGHVS and CDR2 FQNEAQ.

In this sample, this clonotype turned up a few times. This may stem from a read error, because a much larger clone lies one nucleotide away. The conserved phenylalanine or tryptophan normally closing the CDR3 is absent here, so this likely arose from a read error. This chain joins TRBV28 and TRBJ2-5; the match to TRBD2 covers 7 bases. The germline CDR1 and CDR2 sequences are MDHEN and SYDVKM. The CDR3 extends over 13 amino acids. The CDR3 nucleotides are TGTGTATGCGGCGGGAGTCATGTTGAGACCCAGTACTCC. This gives the protein CVCGGSHVETQYS.

As concerns this clonotype: A read error may account for a junction end that differs from germline. This rearrangement joins TRBV6-2 or TRBV6-3 to TRBJ2-7; D is tentatively TRBD1 or TRBD2 (5 bases each). The CDR3 sequence is 12 residues long. CDR1 and CDR2 from the germline V gene are MNHEY and SVGEGT. In DNA, the CDR3 is TGTGCCAGCAGTTACTCATCCGGGACGCTAAACTTC. The encoded protein is CASSYSSGTLNF.

In its sample, this clonotype was seen a few times. This chain connects TRBV6-2 or TRBV6-3 to TRBJ2-1; the D gene is possibly TRBD2 (6 bases). The CDR3 totals 16 residues. Trimming left V 6 bases short and J 0 bases short, with 15 bases between. CDR1 is MNHEY and CDR2 is SVGEGT in the germline V gene. CDR3 DNA sequence: TGTGCCAGCAGCACGCAAGCGGGTCCCTCCTACAATGAGCAGTTCTTC. Translated, it gives CASSTQAGPSYNEQFF.

The V call is TRBV10-3, the J call TRBJ1-5; TRBD1 might be the D (6 bases). The V end was cut by 6 bases, the J end by 4 bases, with 16 bases between. CDR3 length equals 15 residues. CDR1 is ENHRY and CDR2 is SYGVKD in the germline V gene. The CDR3 loop is CAIRETGAENQPQHF. The CDR3 DNA sequence: TGTGCCATCAGAGAGACAGGTGCAGAGAATCAGCCCCAGCATTTT.

This chain uses TRBV7-8 with TRBJ1-2, with D perhaps TRBD1 (6 bases). Germline V gives CDR1 SGHVS, CDR2 FQNEAQ. The CDR3 is 17 amino acids. Trimming stripped 1 base from V and 7 bases from J, with 22 bases between. DNA for the CDR3: TGTGCCAGCAGCTTAGAGGGCAGGGGCTACCAGGAGGGTGGCTACACCTTC. Its protein product is CASSLEGRGYQEGGYTF.

This clonotype was picked up many times. V usage is TRBV2 and J usage is TRBJ2-7, with TRBD1 identical over 7 bases. This CDR3 region has 13 residues. Germline assignment: CDR1 SNHLY and CDR2 FYNNEI. Trimming at V came to 8 bases and at J to 2 bases, leaving 6 bases not matched to a gene. Written as DNA, the CDR3 is TGTGCCAGCGGGGACAGTCAGACCTACGAGCAGTACTTC. Its protein is CASGDSQTYEQYF.

This clonotype was counted ten times or more. The V call is TRBV3-1, the J call TRBJ1-2; TRBD1 might be the D (6 bases). The CDR3 sequence is 14 residues long. Germline V CDR1 and CDR2: LGHDT, YNNKEL (reference sequence). Trimming took 4 bases from V and 2 from J, leaving 11 bases between them. CDR3 amino acids: CASSPGQRNYGYTF. As DNA, the CDR3 is TGTGCCAGCAGCCCTGGACAGAGGAACTATGGCTACACCTTC.

This clonotype was recorded many times. The rearrangement links TRBV7-2 to TRBJ2-7; 9 bases line up with TRBD1. The CDR3 covers 14 residues. Germline V gives CDR1 SGHTA, CDR2 FQGNSA. V lost 3 bases and J lost 2; bases outside the gene matches: 2. In nucleotides, the CDR3 is TGTGCCAGCAGCTTGGGGACAGGGACCTACGAGCAGTACTTC. This translates into CASSLGTGTYEQYF.

A few counts support this clonotype. The V call is TRBV30, the J call TRBJ2-7, with D hard to call. V lost 0 bases and J 4 bases, leaving 13 bases between the germline ends. CDR3 length: 14 amino acids. Germline-derived CDR1 and CDR2 are GTSNPN and SVGIG (reference sequence). The CDR3 loop reads CAWSVTVGRYEQYF. CDR3 DNA: TGTGCCTGGAGTGTAACGGTGGGTAGGTACGAGCAGTACTTC.